What follows is one TCR beta chain and its context. This record belongs to a study of blood T cell repertoires in COVID-19. Germline CDR1 MNHEY, CDR2 SVGAGI. This CDR3 region has 14 residues. With 5 bases removed from V and 1 base from J, the gap between germline ends came to 11 bases. Clones were sequenced by immunoSEQ multiplex PCR, and TCRdb holds only the in-frame ones, with some missing. The data hold about 480,000 clones, with approximately 90% observed a single time. Sequenced: PBMCs or T cells enriched from blood (not recorded which). The origin of this receptor is a middle-aged woman who had recovered from COVID-19. V usage is TRBV6-5 and J usage is TRBJ1-1; D may be TRBD1 (5 bases). This CDR3 is CASSTGSANTEAFF. The CDR3 DNA reads TGTGCCAGCAGTACAGGCTCGGCGAACACTGAAGCTTTCTTT.